This TCR beta chain was sequenced for a study of beta chain features in type 1 diabetes. Study at large: Patients and healthy donors were similar in age, gender and cell yields. Study findings and constraints: Highly expressing activated T cells could be over-counted with a cDNA template. Significant though moderate, a shortening of TCRB CDR3s appeared in all four CD4+ subsets of Type 1 diabetes patients.

About this clone: Its target is not known.

TCRB transcripts that were expressed got sequenced, as all of the isolated RNA had been reverse transcribed. Profiling relied on immunoSEQ multiplex PCR, and the TCRdb table lists in-frame clones only, not all of them. The sample holds 640,000 or so clones, around 15% seen once. CDR1 SGHTS and CDR2 YDEGEE come from the germline V gene. The V segment lost 0 bases and the J segment 2 bases; nucleotides outside the gene matches: 9. This CDR3 comprises 17 residues. Every donor provided one heparinised blood draw, which averaged about 116 mL. Sorting that relied on CD45RO/CCR7/CD25/CD127/CD95/CD27 yielded CD4+ naive, central memory, regulatory and stem cell-like memory cells.

The receptor was isolated from a man between 18 and 35 years old with type 1 diabetes. The chain is built from TRBV5-8 and TRBJ2-5; 8 nucleotides agree with TRBD2. The sequenced material came from naive CD4+ T cells from blood. The CDR3 spells CASSLELSGGRQETQYF. The CDR3 DNA sequence: TGTGCCAGCAGCTTGGAGTTATCGGGGGGGCGGCAAGAGACCCAGTACTTC.